Below are 31 T cell receptor beta chains sequenced from a single sample in a study of shared clonotypes between healthy human individuals. Selected positively for CCR7 and CD45RO-negative, naive CD8 cells excluded terminally differentiated effector memory CD45RA+ cells. The repertoire was sequenced with immunoSEQ multiplex PCR; TCRdb's copy has only in-frame clones and lacks some. The table has 2 million to 2.5 million clones, about 95% seen once; the top ten hold 0.9% to 1.3%. Sequencing used naive CD8+ T cells sorted from blood. These TCRs come from a man younger than 35 in good health.

The chain couples TRBV28 to TRBJ2-7, with 13 positions matching TRBD2. CDR3 length equals 16 residues. The V segment lost 3 bases and the J segment 0 bases; nucleotides outside the gene matches: 2. In germline, CDR1 is MDHEN, CDR2 SYDVKM. The CDR3: CASSFGTSGDSYEQYF. For the CDR3, the DNA is TGTGCCAGCAGTTTTGGGACTAGCGGGGACTCCTACGAGCAGTACTTC.

This clone has only one observation. In the same sample, other DNA sequences code for this CDR3. The chain employs TRBV4-1 and TRBJ2-1; D gene uncertain. The V end lost 0 bases, the J end lost 3 bases, and 6 bases lay between the germline ends. The CDR3 loop spans 14 amino acids. The germline gives CDR1 MGHRA, CDR2 YSYEKL. Here the CDR3 reads CASSQDSLYNEQFF. CDR3 in DNA: TGCGCCAGCAGCCAAGATAGTCTCTACAATGAGCAGTTCTTC.

This sequence joins TRBV2 and TRBJ1-4; D is ambiguous. Germline V gene lookup returns CDR1 SNHLY and CDR2 FYNNEI. Deletions cut 3 bases from V and 6 bases from J, with 11 bases between. The CDR3 has 14 amino acids. In nucleotides, the CDR3 is TGTGCCAGCAGTGACGGGAGTACTGATGAAAAACTGTTTTTT. Residues: CASSDGSTDEKLFF.

On this clone: The identical CDR3 is also encoded by other nucleotide sequences in the sample. The genes are TRBV5-1 and TRBJ1-2; no definite D call. V was trimmed by 0 bases and J by 4 bases, leaving 7 bases between them. The CDR3 runs to 13 residues. Germline V gives CDR1 SGHRS, CDR2 YFSETQ. The CDR3 region has the DNA TGCGCCAGCAGCTTGGACGGCTTCTATGGCTACACCTTC. Translation gives CASSLDGFYGYTF.

The chain recombines TRBV5-1 with TRBJ2-2; 9 positions match TRBD2. Trimming took 5 bases from V and 3 from J; bases not matched to a gene: 8. There are 16 residues in the CDR3. Germline CDR1 is SGHRS and CDR2 is YFSETQ. This CDR3 is CASRTTSGIYTGELFF. CDR3 DNA: TGCGCCAGCAGGACGACTAGCGGAATCTACACCGGGGAGCTGTTTTTT.

On this clone itself: The same CDR3 can be traced to other DNA sequences in this sample. This rearrangement joins TRBV6-5 to TRBJ1-5; D is perhaps TRBD1 (6 bases). Germline values: CDR1 MNHEY, CDR2 SVGAGI. V was clipped by 6 bases and J by 5 bases, with 11 bases between them. CDR3 length: 13 amino acids. As DNA, the CDR3 is TGTGCCAGCAGCGAAGGGGGGTATCAGCCCCAGCATTTT. It encodes CASSEGGYQPQHF.

This chain uses TRBV19 with TRBJ2-1, with 10 bases lining up with TRBD2. Germline V gene lookup returns CDR1 LNHDA and CDR2 SQIVND (reference sequence). CDR3 size: 15 residues. V lost 5 bases and J lost 6; bases outside the gene matches: 7. In DNA form, the CDR3 reads TGTGCCAGTAGTGCGAGCGGGGGGGCCACCAATGAGCAGTTCTTC. Translated, it gives CASSASGGATNEQFF.

Notes on this clone: This CDR3 is also generated by other DNA sequences in the sample. The CDR3 bases are TGTGCCAGCAGCCCCGGTCCGAGGTACGAGCAGTACTTC. This encodes CASSPGPRYEQYF. The chain recombines TRBV7-9 with TRBJ2-7; D call uncertain. Trimming left V 5 bases short and J 4 bases short, with 12 bases between. The CDR3 spans 13 residues. Germline CDR1 reads SEHNR; CDR2 reads FQNEAQ (reference sequence). Drawing the rest from reference TRBV7-9 and TRBJ2-7, the complete variable domain is DTGVSQNPRHKITKRGQNVTFRCDPISEHNRLYWYRQTLGQGPEFLTYFQNEAQLEKSRLLSDRFSAERPKGSFSTLEIQRTEQGDSAMYLCASSPGPRYEQYFGPGTRLTVT.

CDR3 bases: TGTGCCAGCAGCAATTTGTTGGGGACACCTTTAGGCACTGAAGCTTTCTTT. Translated, it gives CASSNLLGTPLGTEAFF. The chain employs TRBV7-9 and TRBJ1-1; maybe TRBD1 (6 bases). Trimming cost V 5 bases and J 4 bases, with 23 bases left between them. CDR1 is SEHNR, CDR2 FQNEAQ, per germline (reference sequence). The CDR3 loop spans 17 amino acids. Combining the CDR3 with reference TRBV7-9 and TRBJ1-1 gives the whole variable domain DTGVSQNPRHKITKRGQNVTFRCDPISEHNRLYWYRQTLGQGPEFLTYFQNEAQLEKSRLLSDRFSAERPKGSFSTLEIQRTEQGDSAMYLCASSNLLGTPLGTEAFFGQGTRLTVV.

V is TRBV27 and J is TRBJ2-7, with 10 nucleotides matching TRBD1. Germline trimming cut 8 bases from V and 6 bases from J; bases unmatched to any gene: 19. The CDR3 is made up of 17 amino acids. CDR1 MNHEY and CDR2 SMNVEV come from the germline V gene (reference sequence). The CDR3 DNA reads as TGTGCCAGCGGATGGGACAGGGGTTATAAAGGTTCCGGCGAGCAGTACTTC. This codes for CASGWDRGYKGSGEQYF.

The table lists this clone with a few counts. The chain recombines TRBV9 with TRBJ1-2; 7 positions agree with TRBD1. Germline loops: CDR1 SGDLS, CDR2 YYNGEE. The CDR3 is 13 residues long. V lost 1 base and J lost 8; bases outside the gene matches: 5. CDR3 sequence reads: CASSVNRGEGYTF. As DNA, the CDR3 is TGTGCCAGCAGCGTAAACAGGGGCGAAGGCTACACCTTC.

This clone was counted a single time. The chain links TRBV5-1 to TRBJ2-7; D is unresolved. CDR1 SGHRS and CDR2 YFSETQ come from the germline V gene. This CDR3 has 14 residues. Trimming removed 0 bases from V and 6 bases from J, with 13 bases in between. The CDR3 region is CASSLVASAGEQYF. The CDR3, as DNA: TGCGCCAGCAGCTTGGTCGCTTCGGCCGGCGAGCAGTACTTC.

The chain couples TRBV19 to TRBJ2-1, with no clear D. The CDR3 is made up of 15 amino acids. Trimming left V 5 bases short and J 2 bases short, with 13 bases between. Germline lookup yields CDR1 LNHDA and CDR2 SQIVND (reference sequence). CDR3 nucleotide sequence: TGTGCCAGTAGTGCCGGGCCCTGGGCCTACAATGAGCAGTTCTTC. Translated, it gives CASSAGPWAYNEQFF.

The J gene is TRBJ1-2, the V gene TRBV4-3; D call uncertain. Per the germline V gene, CDR1 is LGHNA and CDR2 is YSLEER. V shed 0 bases and J shed 4 bases, with 12 bases lying between them. The CDR3 has 15 amino acids. The CDR3 region has the DNA TGCGCCAGCAGCCAAGATGTTGGGGATGCCTATGGCTACACCTTC. Its protein is CASSQDVGDAYGYTF.

Concerning this clone: Possible read error: a much larger clone is one base away. Other DNA sequences in the same sample also yield this CDR3. The J gene is TRBJ1-1, the V gene TRBV27; D gene ambiguous. CDR1 and CDR2 (germline): MNHEY, SMNVEV (reference sequence). This CDR3 contains 11 residues. V was pared by 2 bases and J by 5 bases, with 3 bases between. CDR3 DNA: TGTGCCAGCAGTTTAGGAACTGAAGCTTTCTTT. Amino acid sequence: CASSLGTEAFF.

In its sample, this clone was seen a few times. V usage is TRBV9 and J usage is TRBJ1-1, with 8 bases that match TRBD1. Losses at the gene ends were 6 bases for V and 9 bases for J; bases not matched to a gene: 10. This CDR3 contains 13 residues. In germline, CDR1 is SGDLS, CDR2 YYNGEE. CDR3 bases: TGTGCCAGCACCGGACAGGGTGGAGTAAAAGCTTTCTTT. This translates into CASTGQGGVKAFF.

V is TRBV2 and J is TRBJ2-5; D gene uncertain. Trimming removed 5 bases at V and 5 bases at J, with 9 bases between. Germline CDR1 is SNHLY and CDR2 is FYNNEI. The CDR3 length is 12 residues. The CDR3 loop reads CASSPAEETQYF. CDR3 DNA sequence: TGTGCCAGCAGTCCCGCGGAGGAGACCCAGTACTTC. Full variable domain (outside the CDR3, taken from reference TRBV2 and TRBJ2-5): EPEVTQTPSHQVTQMGQEVILRCVPISNHLYFYWYRQILGQKVEFLVSFYNNEISEKSEIFDDQFSVERPDGSNFTLKIRSTKLEDSAMYFCASSPAEETQYFGPGTRLLVL.

The V call is TRBV5-6, the J call TRBJ2-3; no clear D gene. V lost 4 bases and J 0 bases, leaving 15 bases between the germline ends. The CDR3 length is 16 residues. Germline V gene data show CDR1 as SGHDT and CDR2 as YYEEEE. The CDR3 nucleotides are TGTGCCAGCAGCCTTGCCCTCGGATCTAGCACAGATACGCAGTATTTT. Translated: CASSLALGSSTDTQYF. The full variable domain, rest sourced from reference TRBV5-6 and TRBJ2-3, is DAGVTQSPTHLIKTRGQQVTLRCSPKSGHDTVSWYQQALGQGPQFIFQYYEEEERQRGNFPDRFSGHQFPNYSSELNVNALLLGDSALYLCASSLALGSSTDTQYFGPGTRLTVL.

This clone was seen only a few times. This chain links TRBV2 with TRBJ1-6; weak D call: TRBD1 (6 bases). CDR1 and CDR2 from the germline V gene are SNHLY and FYNNEI. The CDR3 runs 13 residues. V was trimmed by 5 bases and J by 13 bases, leaving 15 bases between them. CDR3 loop: CASSQGTIIPLHF. CDR3 nucleotides: TGTGCCAGCAGTCAAGGGACAATCATCCCCCTCCACTTT. The full variable domain, rest sourced from reference TRBV2 and TRBJ1-6, is EPEVTQTPSHQVTQMGQEVILRCVPISNHLYFYWYRQILGQKVEFLVSFYNNEISEKSEIFDDQFSVERPDGSNFTLKIRSTKLEDSAMYFCASSQGTIIPLHFGNGTRLTVT.

This rearrangement joins TRBV7-9 to TRBJ2-5, with D perhaps matching TRBD2 (6 bases). The CDR3 is 17 residues long. Per germline, CDR1 SEHNR and CDR2 FQNEAQ (reference sequence). The ends were cut back, 1 base at V and 2 bases at J, with 17 bases in the middle. Here the CDR3 DNA reads TGTGCCAGCAGCTTAGTGGGCGGGAAAGTGAGGCAAGAGACCCAGTACTTC. The encoded protein is CASSLVGGKVRQETQYF.

About this clone: At one end, the junction sequence differs from germline, possibly due to a read error. The chain couples TRBV13 to TRBJ2-7, with a tentative D call TRBD1 (5 bases). CDR3 size: 15 residues. Germline lookup yields CDR1 PRHDT and CDR2 FYEKMQ (reference sequence). The DNA for the CDR3 is TGTGTCAGCAGCTTAGACAGTAAACCGTCCTACGAGCAGTACTTC. Translated, it gives CVSSLDSKPSYEQYF.

With regard to this clone: The same CDR3 can be traced to other DNA sequences in this sample. V is TRBV4-1 and J is TRBJ2-5; D perhaps matches TRBD2 (5 bases). Germline CDR1 is MGHRA and CDR2 is YSYEKL. Trimming took 5 bases from V and 5 from J, leaving 12 bases between them. This CDR3 is built from 13 residues. CDR3 nucleotide sequence: TGCGCCAGCAGCTTGGATAGGGAGGAGACCCAGTACTTC. Its protein is CASSLDREETQYF.

The chain employs TRBV4-3 and TRBJ2-7, with D unresolved. The CDR3 has 15 amino acids. The V and J ends lost 0 bases and 3 bases respectively, with 12 bases between them. The germline V gene encodes CDR1 LGHNA and CDR2 YSLEER. CDR3 sequence (DNA): TGCGCCAGCAGCCAAGATCGGAATAGGATCTACGAGCAGTACTTC. It codes for CASSQDRNRIYEQYF.

The chain carries TRBV30 and TRBJ1-1, with TRBD1 as a possible D gene (6 bases). The ends were cut back, 2 bases at V and 7 bases at J, with 17 bases in the middle. Per germline, CDR1 GTSNPN and CDR2 SVGIG (reference sequence). CDR3 length equals 14 residues. The CDR3 sequence is CAWSTGQGLDEAFF. The CDR3 DNA reads TGTGCCTGGAGTACGGGACAAGGACTTGATGAAGCTTTCTTT.

The chain has TRBV2 and TRBJ2-4; 9 bases are a match to TRBD1. With V trimmed by 7 bases and J by 5 bases, 3 bases remained unmatched. The germline V gene has CDR1 SNHLY and CDR2 FYNNEI. The CDR3 extends over 13 amino acids. CDR3 sequence: CASTGQGQNIQYF. In DNA form, the CDR3 reads TGTGCCAGCACGGGACAGGGCCAAAACATTCAGTACTTC.

This clone was seen only once. The V gene is TRBV28, the J gene TRBJ2-3; TRBD2 agrees at 13 bases. CDR1 and CDR2 from the germline V gene are MDHEN and SYDVKM. The CDR3 is made up of 16 amino acids. V lost 6 bases to trimming and J lost 4 bases; unmatched junction nucleotides: 7. CDR3 sequence: CASRHTGLAGPDTQYF. The DNA of the CDR3 is TGTGCCAGCAGACATACGGGACTAGCGGGGCCAGATACGCAGTATTTT.

The chain is built from TRBV5-1 and TRBJ2-7; 12 bases are a match to TRBD1. The CDR3 has 16 residues. The germline V gene encodes CDR1 SGHRS and CDR2 YFSETQ. V lost 4 bases, J lost 6 bases, and 11 bases stayed unmatched. The CDR3 nucleotides read TGCGCCAGCAGCCCGCTGGGACAGGGGGCTCCCCGCGAGCAGTACTTC. It specifies CASSPLGQGAPREQYF.

The sample holds one count of this clone. The sample holds other DNA sequences that translate to the same CDR3. The chain employs TRBV13 and TRBJ2-7; D is perhaps TRBD1 (5 bases). The CDR3 has 13 amino acids. V was shortened by 4 bases and J by 1 base, with 8 bases between the two germline ends. Per germline, CDR1 PRHDT and CDR2 FYEKMQ (reference sequence). The CDR3 nucleotides are TGTGCCAGCAGCTCTGACAGTTCCTACGAGCAGTACTTC. Translation: CASSSDSSYEQYF.

The gene calls are TRBV6-5 and TRBJ1-1, with D unclear. Trimming took off 11 bases at V and 1 base at J, with 8 bases between the two ends. The CDR3 has 11 amino acids. The germline gives CDR1 MNHEY, CDR2 SVGAGI. CDR3 nucleotides: TGTGCCTCCACGAGGAACACTGAAGCTTTCTTT. It translates to CASTRNTEAFF.

The chain has TRBV2 and TRBJ2-2; TRBD2 matches at 13 bases. CDR3 length: 15 residues. Losses at the gene ends were 6 bases for V and 5 bases for J; bases not matched to a gene: 3. Germline assignment: CDR1 SNHLY and CDR2 FYNNEI. CDR3: CASSRLAGGTGELFF. The CDR3 nucleotides are TGTGCCAGCAGCCGACTAGCGGGGGGAACCGGGGAGCTGTTTTTT. Supplemented by reference TRBV2 and TRBJ2-2, the full variable domain reads EPEVTQTPSHQVTQMGQEVILRCVPISNHLYFYWYRQILGQKVEFLVSFYNNEISEKSEIFDDQFSVERPDGSNFTLKIRSTKLEDSAMYFCASSRLAGGTGELFFGEGSRLTVL.

As regards this clone: Within the sample, other DNA sequences also encode this same CDR3. This chain uses TRBV6-5 with TRBJ2-1, with D unresolved. Germline CDR1 reads MNHEY; CDR2 reads SVGAGI. The CDR3 is 14 amino acids. V lost 2 bases, J lost 1 base, and 6 bases lay in between. The CDR3 nucleotides read TGTGCCAGCAGTTACGGCCCTTCCTACAATGAGCAGTTCTTC. This gives the protein CASSYGPSYNEQFF.